A single sample gave rise to the 17 T cell receptor beta chains below, sequenced in a study of blood T cell repertoires in COVID-19. Generated by immunoSEQ multiplex PCR, the TCRdb table keeps only in-frame clones and is missing some. The sample has roughly 250,000 clones; 83% are singletons. Input material: peripheral blood. The receptors originated from a woman between 45 and 60 years old with acute or convalescent COVID-19.

This rearrangement joins TRBV9 to TRBJ1-3, with a tentative D call TRBD1 (5 bases). The V and J ends lost 3 bases and 1 base respectively, with 17 bases between them. CDR1 is SGDLS and CDR2 is YYNGEE in the germline V gene. The CDR3 extends over 17 amino acids. CDR3 sequence: CASSATTARSSGNTIYF. CDR3 nucleotide sequence: TGTGCCAGCAGCGCTACGACAGCTAGATCGTCTGGAAACACCATATATTTT.

The chain joins TRBV6-5 to TRBJ1-1; 9 bases agree with TRBD1. Germline assignment: CDR1 MNHEY and CDR2 SVGAGI. This CDR3 is built from 15 residues. V dropped 6 bases and J dropped 5; count of bases not matched to a gene: 10. CDR3 coding DNA: TGTGCCAGCAGCCAACCAGGGACAGGGCGGACTGAAGCTTTCTTT. Translating gives CASSQPGTGRTEAFF.

This chain joins TRBV6-1 and TRBJ1-4; 8 bases are shared with TRBD1. CDR1 MNHNS and CDR2 SASEGT come from the germline V gene. After removal of 3 bases from V and 0 bases from J, the junction contained 0 bases not matched to a gene. The CDR3 is 15 amino acids. For the CDR3, the DNA is TGTGCCAGCAGTGAGGGACAGGCAACTAATGAAAAACTGTTTTTT. It translates to CASSEGQATNEKLFF.

The chain is built from TRBV9 and TRBJ1-4; TRBD1 matches 8 bases. This CDR3 region has 14 residues. V lost 5 bases and J lost 8; bases outside the gene matches: 8. In germline, CDR1 is SGDLS, CDR2 YYNGEE. The CDR3 region has the DNA TGTGCCAGCAGTGCGACAGGGGAGCCGGAAAAACTGTTTTTT. This encodes CASSATGEPEKLFF.

V usage is TRBV12-3 or TRBV12-4 and J usage is TRBJ2-3; TRBD2 might be the D (6 bases). This CDR3 has 12 residues. V was trimmed by 5 bases and J by 3 bases, leaving 6 bases between them. The DNA of the CDR3 is TGTGCCAGCAGTGGGACTACAGATACGCAGTATTTT. Residues: CASSGTTDTQYF.

The chain is built from TRBV6-5 and TRBJ1-2; 12 positions match TRBD1. CDR1 and CDR2 (germline): MNHEY, SVGAGI. The CDR3 is 14 residues long. V shed 5 bases, J shed 8 bases, and the junction held 6 bases outside the gene matches. The CDR3 here is CASSKGQGAYGYTF. The CDR3 DNA reads TGTGCCAGCAGTAAGGGACAGGGGGCATACGGCTACACCTTC.

This clone was recorded a few times. The chain is built from TRBV6-5 and TRBJ1-2; TRBD1 matches 8 bases. This CDR3 has 16 residues. Germline V gene sequence: CDR1 MNHEY, CDR2 SVGAGI. V lost 0 bases, J lost 4 bases, and 7 bases stayed unmatched. CDR3 in DNA: TGTGCCAGCAGTTACTCGCAGGGGGCCTTTGTCTATGGCTACACCTTC. Residues: CASSYSQGAFVYGYTF.

DNA for the CDR3: TGTGCCACCAGTGATATGGACAGGGGTAACTACGAGCAGTACTTC. Protein product: CATSDMDRGNYEQYF. This chain connects TRBV24-1 to TRBJ2-7; TRBD1 matches at 9 bases. This CDR3 spans 15 amino acids. CDR1 and CDR2 from the germline V gene are KGHDR and SFDVKD. After removal of 3 bases from V and 3 bases from J, the junction contained 5 bases not matched to a gene.

The DNA of the CDR3 is TGTGCCAGTAGTGGGGACAAATCCTACGAGCAGTACTTC. This sequence encodes CASSGDKSYEQYF. This chain links TRBV19 with TRBJ2-7; D perhaps matches TRBD1 (6 bases). This CDR3 has 13 amino acids. Trimming shortened V by 5 bases and J by 1 base, and 9 bases separated the two germline ends. Per the germline V gene, CDR1 is LNHDA and CDR2 is SQIVND (reference sequence).

The chain recombines TRBV18 with TRBJ1-5, with 7 bases matching TRBD1. The length of the CDR3 is 15 residues. From germline, CDR1 is KGHSH and CDR2 LQKENI. With V trimmed by 6 bases and J by 2 bases, 7 bases remained unmatched. In DNA form, the CDR3 reads TGTGCCAGCTCGCCCGACAGGGAAGGCAATCAGCCCCAGCATTTT. This encodes CASSPDREGNQPQHF.

This clone was seen only a few times. The chain employs TRBV19 and TRBJ2-1; 7 bases fit TRBD1. The CDR3 has 13 amino acids. Unmatched junction bases numbered 5, after V lost 2 bases and J lost 10 bases. In germline, CDR1 is LNHDA, CDR2 SQIVND (reference sequence). This chain's CDR3 is CASSIMTGPEQFF. The CDR3 DNA reads as TGTGCCAGTAGTATAATGACAGGGCCCGAGCAGTTCTTC.

The J gene is TRBJ1-2, the V gene TRBV2, with D hard to call. Germline V gives CDR1 SNHLY, CDR2 FYNNEI. The CDR3 extends over 13 amino acids. Trimming took off 7 bases at V and 4 bases at J, with 13 bases between the two ends. The DNA for the CDR3 is TGTGCCAGCATCGAGTTCCTGCCCTATGGCTACACCTTC. Translation gives CASIEFLPYGYTF. The full variable domain, rest sourced from reference TRBV2 and TRBJ1-2, is EPEVTQTPSHQVTQMGQEVILRCVPISNHLYFYWYRQILGQKVEFLVSFYNNEISEKSEIFDDQFSVERPDGSNFTLKIRSTKLEDSAMYFCASIEFLPYGYTFGSGTRLTVV.

The count of this clone is one. The CDR3 here is CASSPPGEETQYF. The CDR3, as DNA: TGTGCCAGCTCCCCCCCCGGGGAAGAGACCCAGTACTTC. This chain uses TRBV18 with TRBJ2-5, with D possibly being TRBD2 (5 bases). The CDR3 runs 13 residues. CDR1 is KGHSH, CDR2 LQKENI, per germline. The ends were cut back, 6 bases at V and 3 bases at J, with 11 bases in the middle. Complete variable domain (other parts from reference TRBV18 and TRBJ2-5): NAGVMQNPRHLVRRRGQEARLRCSPMKGHSHVYWYRQLPEEGLKFMVYLQKENIIDESGMPKERFSAEFPKEGPSILRIQQVVRGDSAAYFCASSPPGEETQYFGPGTRLLVL.

J is TRBJ1-5 and V is TRBV6-5, with D uncertain. There are 13 residues in the CDR3. Trimming pared 4 bases from V and 5 bases from J, leaving 9 bases between. CDR1 and CDR2 (germline): MNHEY, SVGAGI. CDR3 DNA sequence: TGTGCCAGCAGTTCGGTTGTACATCAGCCCCAGCATTTT. It specifies CASSSVVHQPQHF.

The chain has TRBV12-3 or TRBV12-4 and TRBJ2-1, with TRBD2 as a possible D gene (6 bases). V was cut by 4 bases and J by 7 bases, with 8 bases left in between. This CDR3 has 12 residues. The CDR3 coding sequence is TGTGCCAGCAGTTGGGAGGTGAATGAGCAGTTCTTC. Residues: CASSWEVNEQFF.

The V gene is TRBV6-5, the J gene TRBJ2-7, with TRBD1 matching 9 bases. The CDR3 spans 15 residues. CDR1 MNHEY and CDR2 SVGAGI come from the germline V gene. V lost 2 bases to trimming and J lost 1 base; unmatched junction nucleotides: 3. CDR3 nucleotide sequence: TGTGCCAGCAGTTACGTGGGACAGGGTTCCTACGAGCAGTACTTC. Protein: CASSYVGQGSYEQYF.

This chain links TRBV19 with TRBJ2-2; a weak D match, TRBD1 (6 bases). Between the trimmed V and J ends, which lost 7 bases and 1 base, there was a span of 13 bases. Germline CDR1 and CDR2: LNHDA and SQIVND (reference sequence). The CDR3 spans 15 residues. The DNA of the CDR3 is TGTGCCAGTAAACTCGGCAGGGGGAACACCGGGGAGCTGTTTTTT. Encoded protein: CASKLGRGNTGELFF.